This T cell receptor beta chain was profiled in a study of blood T cells in healthy people across ages. General observations from the study: Donor CMV infection status was unknown, possibly confounding age-related changes in expanded clonotypes.

The study isolated at least 6 million PBMCs from each sample. Through a sample-barcoded 5' primer and a J-beta primer mix, a second PCR was run for roughly 6 to 12 cycles. A template-switch adaptor with 12 random nucleotides tagged each cDNA molecule. TCRdb processed the 5' RACE reads anew with MiXCR; each CDR3 protein has one entry. The sample lists about a million distinct CDR3 sequences, roughly 48% occurring once. CDR3 size: 15 residues. Germline CDR1 LGHNA, CDR2 YNFKEQ. V was clipped by 0 bases and J by 0 bases, with 6 bases between them. Concerning this clonotype: The antigen remains undetermined.

This rearrangement joins TRBV4-2 to TRBJ2-1; D unresolved. The sample consisted of blood. The clonotype comes from a man aged 30 to 39 in good health. The CDR3 DNA sequence: TGTGCCAGCAGCCAAGATATAGGCTCCTACAATGAGCAGTTCTTC. Its translation is CASSQDIGSYNEQFF.